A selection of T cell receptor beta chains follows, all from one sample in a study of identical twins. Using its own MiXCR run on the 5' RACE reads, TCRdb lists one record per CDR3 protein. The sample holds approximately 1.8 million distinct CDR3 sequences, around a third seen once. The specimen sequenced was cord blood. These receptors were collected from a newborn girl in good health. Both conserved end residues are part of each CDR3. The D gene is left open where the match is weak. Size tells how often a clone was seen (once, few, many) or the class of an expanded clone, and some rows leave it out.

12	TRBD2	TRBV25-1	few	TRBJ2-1	TGTGCCAGCAGTAGCGGGAGCGATGAGCAGTTCTTC	CASSSGSDEQFF
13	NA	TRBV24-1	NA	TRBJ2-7	TGTGCCACCAGTGATTGGAGGGCGAGGGAGCAGTACTTC	CATSDWRAREQYF
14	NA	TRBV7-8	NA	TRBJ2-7	TGTGCCAGCAGCATCATAAGGGGATCCTACGAGCAGTACTTC	CASSIIRGSYEQYF
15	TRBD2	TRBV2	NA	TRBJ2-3	TGTGCCAGCAGTGAAGGCGGGAGGAGAACAGATACGCAGTATTTT	CASSEGGRRTDTQYF
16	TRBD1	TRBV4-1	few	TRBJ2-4	TGCGCCAGCAGCCGGACAGGGATGGGGACCAAAAACATTCAGTACTTC	CASSRTGMGTKNIQYF
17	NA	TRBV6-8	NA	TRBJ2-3	TGTGCCAGCAGCCGTCCTTTTCGGCAGGGCGCCACAGATACGCAGTATTTT	CASSRPFRQGATDTQYF
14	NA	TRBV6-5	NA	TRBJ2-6	TGTGCCAGCAGTTACCAAGCTGGGGCCAACGTCCTGACTTTC	CASSYQAGANVLTF
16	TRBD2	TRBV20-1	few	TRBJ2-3	TGCAGTGCTAGAGATATGCTAGCGGGAGTGGGAGATACGCAGTATTTT	CSARDMLAGVGDTQYF
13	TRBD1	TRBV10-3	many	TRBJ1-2	TGTGCCATCAGGACAGGGGATAACTATGGCTACACCTTC	CAIRTGDNYGYTF
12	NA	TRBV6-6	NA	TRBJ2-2	TGTGCCAGCAGGGTACACACCGGGGAGCTGTTTTTT	CASRVHTGELFF
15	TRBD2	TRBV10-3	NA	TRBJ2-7	TGTGCCATCGGAGCGGGAGGGCCCTCCTACAATGAGCAGTACTTC	CAIGAGGPSYNEQYF
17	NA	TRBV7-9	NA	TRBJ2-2	TGTGCCAGCAGCTTTTTCCCCGGCAGGGTGATTACCGGGGAGCTGTTTTTT	CASSFFPGRVITGELFF
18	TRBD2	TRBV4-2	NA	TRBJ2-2	TGTGCCAGCAGCCAAGATGCACTAGCGGGCCCCAACACCGGGGAGCTGTTTTTT	CASSQDALAGPNTGELFF
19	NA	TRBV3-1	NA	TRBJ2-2	TGTGCCAGCAGCCAAGATAGAACCCCCTGGAGAGATGGCACCGGGGAGCTGTTTTTT	CASSQDRTPWRDGTGELFF
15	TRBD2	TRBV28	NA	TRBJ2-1	TGTGCCAGCACCCACCCGCTAGCGGGAGCAGGAGAGCAGTTCTTC	CASTHPLAGAGEQFF
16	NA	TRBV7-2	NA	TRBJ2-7	TGTGCCAGCAGCGCCGGGCAGATTTCCAGCTCCTACGAGCAGTACTTC	CASSAGQISSSYEQYF
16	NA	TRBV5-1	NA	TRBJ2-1	TGCGCCAGCAGGTCTTGGGAAGGTCTCTCCTACAATGAGCAGTTCTTC	CASRSWEGLSYNEQFF
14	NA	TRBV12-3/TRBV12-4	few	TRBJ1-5	TGTGCCAGTATGGGCAGGGGAAGCAATCAGCCCCAGCATTTT	CASMGRGSNQPQHF
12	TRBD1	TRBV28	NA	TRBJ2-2	TGTGCCGCGACAGGGGCCACCGGGGAGCTGTTTTTT	CAATGATGELFF
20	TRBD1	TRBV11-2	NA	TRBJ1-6	TGTGCCAGCAGCTCCTTCAGGGCAAGTTGGACAGGGGAGGATAATTCACCCCTCCACTTT	CASSSFRASWTGEDNSPLHF
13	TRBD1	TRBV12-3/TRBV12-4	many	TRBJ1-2	TGTGCCAGCAGCAACGGGACAGTCTATGGCTACACCTTC	CASSNGTVYGYTF
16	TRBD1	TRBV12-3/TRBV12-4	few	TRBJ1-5	TGTGCCAGCAGTTTAGAACAGGGGGTATACAATCAGCCCCAGCATTTT	CASSLEQGVYNQPQHF
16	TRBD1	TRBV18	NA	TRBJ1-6	TGTGCCAGCTCACCACTAAGGGACAGCTATAATTCACCCCTCCACTTT	CASSPLRDSYNSPLHF
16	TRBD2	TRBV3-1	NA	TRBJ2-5	TGTGCCAGCAGTCTTTCGACTAGCGGGGGGATCAATGAGCAGTACTTC	CASSLSTSGGINEQYF
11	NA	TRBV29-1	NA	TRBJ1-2	TGCAGCGTCCCCGTGGTCTATGGCTACACCTTC	CSVPVVYGYTF
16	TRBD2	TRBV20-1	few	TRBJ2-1	TGCAGTGCTAGAATAAAAAGCGGGAGTTACTACAATGAGCAGTTCTTC	CSARIKSGSYYNEQFF
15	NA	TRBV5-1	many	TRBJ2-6	TGCGCCAGCAGCTTCTCAGGGGAAGGGGCCAACGTCCTGACTTTC	CASSFSGEGANVLTF
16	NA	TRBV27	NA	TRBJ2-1	TGTGCCAGCAGTTCCCTCAGGCGGGGTCCCTACAATGAGCAGTTCTTC	CASSSLRRGPYNEQFF
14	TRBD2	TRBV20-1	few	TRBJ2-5	TGCAGTGCTAGAGATATCGTTCTAGCGGGAGCCGAGTACTTC	CSARDIVLAGAEYF
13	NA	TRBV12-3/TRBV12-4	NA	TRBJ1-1	TGTGCCAGCAGTTTATTCCCCTCCAATGAAGATTTCTTT	CASSLFPSNEDFF
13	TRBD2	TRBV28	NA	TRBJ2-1	TGTGCCAGCCGGGGGGGGGTTCCCTACGAGCAGTTCTTC	CASRGGVPYEQFF
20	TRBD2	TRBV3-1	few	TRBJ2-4	TGTGCCAGCAGCCAAGATAGGGCAGGGACTAGCGGGAGGGCCAAAAACATTCAGTACTTC	CASSQDRAGTSGRAKNIQYF
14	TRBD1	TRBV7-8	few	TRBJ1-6	TGTGCCAGCAGCTTAACAGGGGGCAGAAGTCCCCTCCACTTT	CASSLTGGRSPLHF